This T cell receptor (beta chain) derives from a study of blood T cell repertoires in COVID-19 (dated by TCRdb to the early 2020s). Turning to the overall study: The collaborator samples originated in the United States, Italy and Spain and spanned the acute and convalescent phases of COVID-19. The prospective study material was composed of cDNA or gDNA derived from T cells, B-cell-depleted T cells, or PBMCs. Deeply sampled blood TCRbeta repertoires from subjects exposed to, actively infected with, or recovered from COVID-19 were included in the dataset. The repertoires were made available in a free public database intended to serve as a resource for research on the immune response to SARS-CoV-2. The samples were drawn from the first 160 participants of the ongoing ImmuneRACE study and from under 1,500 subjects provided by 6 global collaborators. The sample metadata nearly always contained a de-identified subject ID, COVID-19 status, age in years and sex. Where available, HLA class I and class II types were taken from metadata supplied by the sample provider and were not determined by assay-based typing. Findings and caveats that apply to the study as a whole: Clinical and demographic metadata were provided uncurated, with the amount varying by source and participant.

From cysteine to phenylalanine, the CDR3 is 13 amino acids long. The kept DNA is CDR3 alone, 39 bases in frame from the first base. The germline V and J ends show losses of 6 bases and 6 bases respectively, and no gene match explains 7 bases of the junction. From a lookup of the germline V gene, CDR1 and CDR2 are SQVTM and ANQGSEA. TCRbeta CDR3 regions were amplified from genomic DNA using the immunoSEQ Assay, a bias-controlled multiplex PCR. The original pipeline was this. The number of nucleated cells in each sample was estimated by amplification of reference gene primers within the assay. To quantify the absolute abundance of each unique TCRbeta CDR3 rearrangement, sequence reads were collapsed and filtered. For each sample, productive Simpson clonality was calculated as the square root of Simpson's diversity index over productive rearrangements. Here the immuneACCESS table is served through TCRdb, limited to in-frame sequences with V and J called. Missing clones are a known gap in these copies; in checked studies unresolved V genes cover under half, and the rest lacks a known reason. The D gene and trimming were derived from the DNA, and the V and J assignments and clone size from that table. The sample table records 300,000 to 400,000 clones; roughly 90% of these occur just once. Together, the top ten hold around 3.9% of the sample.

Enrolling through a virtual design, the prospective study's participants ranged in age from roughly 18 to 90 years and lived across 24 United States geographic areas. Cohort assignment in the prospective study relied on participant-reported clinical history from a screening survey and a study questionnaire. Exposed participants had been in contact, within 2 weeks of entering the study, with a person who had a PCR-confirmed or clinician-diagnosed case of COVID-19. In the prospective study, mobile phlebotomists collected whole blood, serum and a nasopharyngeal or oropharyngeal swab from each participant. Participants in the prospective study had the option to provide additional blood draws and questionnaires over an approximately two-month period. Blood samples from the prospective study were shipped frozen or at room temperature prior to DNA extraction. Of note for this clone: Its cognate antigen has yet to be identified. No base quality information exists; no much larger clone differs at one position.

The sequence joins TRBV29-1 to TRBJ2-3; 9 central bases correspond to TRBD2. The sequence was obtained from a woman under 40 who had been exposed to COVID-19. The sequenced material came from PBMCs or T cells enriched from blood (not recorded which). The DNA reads TGCAGCGTGAGAGGACTAGCGTCTGATACGCAGTATTTT. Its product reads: CSVRGLASDTQYF.